These 23 T cell receptor beta chains originate from one sample sequenced in a study of PD-L1 blockade in urothelial cancer. Time point given: peripheral blood 6 weeks after treatment start. TCRdb's copy holds only in-frame clones and misses some; the assay was immunoSEQ multiplex PCR. Seen here are about 45,000 clones, around four fifths observed once, and the top ten hold about 16%. This material consisted of PBMCs, taken around atezolizumab (anti-PD-L1) treatment. These receptors all come from a man aged 55 to 70 with urothelial cancer.

CDR3 in amino acids: CASSGTTVRRGYTF. CDR3 nucleotides: TGTGCCAGCAGTGGAACGACAGTGCGGAGAGGCTACACCTTC. The V call is TRBV2, the J call TRBJ1-2, with D perhaps matching TRBD1 (5 bases). Germline CDR1 is SNHLY and CDR2 is FYNNEI. The CDR3 is made up of 14 amino acids. V was shortened by 4 bases and J by 8 bases, with 17 bases between the two germline ends.

The V and J genes are TRBV5-4 and TRBJ2-5; TRBD2 matches at 12 bases. CDR1 and CDR2 (germline): SGHNT, YYREEE (reference sequence). The V and J ends lost 4 bases and 2 bases, in that order; junction bases with no gene match: 6. The CDR3 runs to 16 residues. CDR3 coding DNA: TGTGCCAGCAGCCAGGGACTAGCGGGTGTACAAGAGACCCAGTACTTC. This translates into CASSQGLAGVQETQYF.

This rearrangement joins TRBV6-1 to TRBJ2-3; D call uncertain. Germline values: CDR1 MNHNS, CDR2 SASEGT. V was trimmed by 2 bases and J by 0 bases, leaving 15 bases between them. CDR3 length: 17 amino acids. This CDR3 is CASSELATQSSTDTQYF. In DNA form, the CDR3 reads TGTGCCAGCAGTGAATTGGCGACACAATCTAGCACAGATACGCAGTATTTT.

This clone appeared a few times. The chain recombines TRBV28 with TRBJ2-3, with TRBD1 matching over 9 bases. The CDR3 is 13 residues long. Germline lookup yields CDR1 MDHEN and CDR2 SYDVKM. With V trimmed by 10 bases and J by 3 bases, 5 bases remained unmatched. CDR3 sequence (DNA): TGTGCCAACCGGGACAGGGTAACAGATACGCAGTATTTT. This sequence encodes CANRDRVTDTQYF.

The chain couples TRBV19 to TRBJ2-2, with 7 bases fitting TRBD1. Germline CDR1 is LNHDA and CDR2 is SQIVND (reference sequence). J lost 7 bases, V lost 6 bases, and 8 bases had no gene match. The CDR3 length is 14 residues. The CDR3 spells CASSLEQGIGELFF. In DNA, the CDR3 is TGTGCCAGTAGCCTCGAACAGGGGATCGGGGAGCTGTTTTTT. Drawing the rest from reference TRBV19 and TRBJ2-2, the complete variable domain is DGGITQSPKYLFRKEGQNVTLSCEQNLNHDAMYWYRQDPGQGLRLIYYSQIVNDFQKGDIAEGYSVSREKKESFPLTVTSAQKNPTAFYLCASSLEQGIGELFFGEGSRLTVL.

The J gene is TRBJ2-2, the V gene TRBV7-8, with D tentatively TRBD2 (6 bases). CDR3 length: 13 residues. V lost 0 bases to trimming and J lost 8 bases, with 7 bases between them. Germline V lookup: CDR1 SGHVS, CDR2 FQNEAQ. Here the CDR3 DNA reads TGTGCCAGCAGCTTAGCGCGGGGTGGGGAGCTGTTTTTT. It encodes CASSLARGGELFF. The entire variable domain, with the rest obtained from reference TRBV7-8 and TRBJ2-2, is as follows: GAGVSQSPRYKVAKRGQDVALRCDPISGHVSLFWYQQALGQGPEFLTYFQNEAQLDKSGLPSDRFFAERPEGSVSTLKIQRTQQEDSAVYLCASSLARGGELFFGEGSRLTVL.

The chain joins TRBV4-1 to TRBJ1-2; TRBD1 might be the D (5 bases). The CDR3 sequence is 13 residues long. Trimming took off 1 base at V and 8 bases at J, with 11 bases between the two ends. The germline CDR1 and CDR2 sequences are MGHRA and YSYEKL. The CDR3 spells CASSQVREGGYTF. The CDR3 DNA follows: TGCGCCAGCAGCCAAGTGAGGGAGGGGGGCTACACCTTC.

The chain couples TRBV5-6 to TRBJ2-3; D is uncertain. This CDR3 has 15 amino acids. Germline-derived CDR1 and CDR2 are SGHDT and YYEEEE. V was trimmed by 1 base and J by 2 bases, leaving 11 bases between them. The CDR3 DNA reads TGTGCCAGCAGCTTGACTCCCCTTATCACAGATACGCAGTATTTT. It is translated as CASSLTPLITDTQYF.

This chain uses TRBV5-1 with TRBJ2-1, with 8 positions matching TRBD1. Trimming cost V 4 bases and J 8 bases; bases outside gene matches: 14. From germline, CDR1 is SGHRS and CDR2 YFSETQ. The CDR3 sequence is 16 residues long. CDR3 residues: CASSPIRDRFFDEQFF. In nucleotides, the CDR3 is TGCGCCAGCAGCCCCATCCGGGACAGGTTTTTTGATGAGCAGTTCTTC.

This clone was detected a few times. The J gene is TRBJ1-6, the V gene TRBV6-4; no reliable D call. The V gene's germline CDR1 is MRHNA and CDR2 SNTAGT. The V and J ends lost 0 bases and 6 bases respectively, with 6 bases between them. CDR3 length: 14 amino acids. CDR3 region: CASSDSVGNSPLHF. The CDR3 DNA reads TGTGCCAGCAGTGACTCTGTCGGTAATTCACCCCTCCACTTT.

The V and J genes are TRBV5-4 and TRBJ2-5; 10 bases match TRBD1. Per the germline V gene, CDR1 is SGHNT and CDR2 is YYREEE (reference sequence). V trimming: 4 bases; J trimming: 6 bases; junction bases outside the gene matches: 12. The CDR3 has 16 residues. CDR3 sequence reads: CASSPTGTGDGKTQYF. CDR3 DNA: TGTGCCAGCAGCCCTACCGGGACAGGGGACGGGAAGACCCAGTACTTC.

The rearrangement links TRBV7-9 to TRBJ2-1, with 9 bases lining up with TRBD1. Trimming cost V 5 bases and J 10 bases; bases outside gene matches: 6. This CDR3 contains 13 residues. Germline values: CDR1 SEHNR, CDR2 FQNEAQ (reference sequence). The CDR3 sequence: CASSRTGVEEQFF. CDR3 nucleotide sequence: TGTGCCAGCAGCCGGACAGGGGTCGAGGAGCAGTTCTTC.

The rearrangement uses TRBV11-2 and TRBJ1-6; D ambiguous. The CDR3 consists of 15 residues. The germline V gene encodes CDR1 SGHAT and CDR2 FQNNGV. The germline V and J ends were trimmed by 4 bases and 3 bases, with 10 bases remaining between them. In DNA form, the CDR3 reads TGTGCCAGCAGCTCAAGTTCAGACTATAATTCACCCCTCCACTTT. This codes for CASSSSSDYNSPLHF.

This clone was counted a few times. The chain has TRBV7-9 and TRBJ1-4, with 8 bases aligning to TRBD1. Germline-derived CDR1 and CDR2 are SEHNR and FQNEAQ (reference sequence). The ends lost 5 bases at V and 8 bases at J; junction bases unmatched: 10. The CDR3 sequence is 15 residues long. CDR3 nucleotides: TGTGCCAGCAGCCCACCGGGACAGGTGGGAGAAAAACTGTTTTTT. Residues: CASSPPGQVGEKLFF.

The gene calls are TRBV6-5 and TRBJ2-2, with a tentative D call TRBD2 (7 bases). Trimming cost V 7 bases and J 5 bases, with 17 bases left between them. Germline-derived CDR1 and CDR2 are MNHEY and SVGAGI. CDR3 size: 15 residues. CDR3 sequence reads: CASTMTGGKTGELFF. As DNA, the CDR3 is TGTGCCAGCACAATGACGGGGGGCAAGACCGGGGAGCTGTTTTTT.

This clone was seen a few times. The rearrangement joins TRBV5-1 to TRBJ1-2, with D maybe TRBD1 (5 bases). The length of the CDR3 is 14 residues. V was shortened by 4 bases and J by 2 bases, with 12 bases between the two germline ends. Germline V CDR1 and CDR2: SGHRS, YFSETQ. Here the CDR3 DNA reads TGCGCCAGCAGCCCCCGTGGGGGGAACTATGGCTACACCTTC. Protein: CASSPRGGNYGYTF. The variable domain in full, with the rest retrieved from reference TRBV5-1 and TRBJ1-2, is KAGVTQTPRYLIKTRGQQVTLSCSPISGHRSVSWYQQTPGQGLQFLFEYFSETQRNKGNFPGRFSGRQFSNSRSEMNVSTLELGDSALYLCASSPRGGNYGYTFGSGTRLTVV.

This chain links TRBV5-4 with TRBJ1-1, with a possible D match to TRBD1 (5 bases). In germline, CDR1 is SGHNT, CDR2 YYREEE (reference sequence). V was clipped by 0 bases and J by 3 bases, with 15 bases between them. The CDR3 length is 16 residues. CDR3 nucleotide sequence: TGTGCCAGCAGCTTGGGGGGCCCGGGTGGGGACACTGAAGCTTTCTTT. Translation gives CASSLGGPGGDTEAFF.

V and J are TRBV7-9 and TRBJ2-5, with 10 bases that match TRBD1. Germline trimming cut 5 bases from V and 5 bases from J; bases unmatched to any gene: 11. Germline CDR1 and CDR2: SEHNR and FQNEAQ (reference sequence). The CDR3 is 16 amino acids. The CDR3 nucleotides read TGTGCCAGCAGCGGCCTCGGGACAGGGGCGTCGGAGACCCAGTACTTC. Translation: CASSGLGTGASETQYF.

V is TRBV6-5 and J is TRBJ2-3, with a possible D match to TRBD1 (5 bases). The CDR3 spans 12 residues. Germline CDR1 MNHEY, CDR2 SVGAGI. With 2 bases removed from V and 5 bases from J, the gap between germline ends came to 5 bases. CDR3 DNA: TGTGCCAGCAGTTACGACAGAGATACGCAGTATTTT. Residues: CASSYDRDTQYF.

The chain recombines TRBV6-1 with TRBJ2-5; TRBD2 aligns across 10 bases. There are 13 residues in the CDR3. J was trimmed by 4 bases and V by 7 bases; bases with no gene match: 3. Per germline, CDR1 MNHNS and CDR2 SASEGT. The CDR3 nucleotides are TGTGCCAGCAAGGCTAGCGGGGGAGAGACCCAGTACTTC. The encoded protein is CASKASGGETQYF.

This clone was observed a few times. This chain connects TRBV29-1 to TRBJ2-5; D might be TRBD2 (5 bases). Germline V gene sequence: CDR1 SQVTM, CDR2 ANQGSEA. Deletions cut 6 bases from V and 5 bases from J, with 10 bases between. This CDR3 has 11 residues. CDR3 residues: CSVGVSETQYF. Here the CDR3 DNA reads TGCAGCGTGGGAGTCTCGGAGACCCAGTACTTC.

The J gene is TRBJ2-3, the V gene TRBV30; the D is unclear. Trimming took 1 base from V and 6 from J, leaving 5 bases between them. This CDR3 contains 11 residues. The germline gives CDR1 GTSNPN, CDR2 SVGIG (reference sequence). The CDR3 here is CAWSGADTQYF. DNA for the CDR3: TGTGCCTGGAGTGGGGCTGATACGCAGTATTTT.

This chain joins TRBV11-2 and TRBJ2-6, with TRBD1 as a possible D gene (6 bases). V dropped 5 bases and J dropped 3 bases, with 11 bases sitting between them. Germline lookup yields CDR1 SGHAT and CDR2 FQNNGV. CDR3 length: 15 amino acids. Here the CDR3 DNA reads TGTGCCAGCAGCACCTGGGGGCTTGGGGCCAACGTCCTGACTTTC. Its protein product is CASSTWGLGANVLTF.